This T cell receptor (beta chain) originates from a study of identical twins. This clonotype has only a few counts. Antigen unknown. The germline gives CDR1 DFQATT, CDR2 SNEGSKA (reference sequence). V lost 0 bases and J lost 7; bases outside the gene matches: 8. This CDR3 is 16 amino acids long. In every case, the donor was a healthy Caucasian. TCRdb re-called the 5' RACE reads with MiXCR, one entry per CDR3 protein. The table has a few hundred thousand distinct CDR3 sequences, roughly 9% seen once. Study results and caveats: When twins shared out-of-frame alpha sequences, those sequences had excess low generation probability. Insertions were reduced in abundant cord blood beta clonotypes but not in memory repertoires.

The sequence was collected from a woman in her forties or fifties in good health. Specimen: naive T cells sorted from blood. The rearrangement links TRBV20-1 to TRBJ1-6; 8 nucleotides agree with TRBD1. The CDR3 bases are TGCAGTGCTAGAGATAATGGACAGGGAAGCAATTCACCCCTCCACTTT. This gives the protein CSARDNGQGSNSPLHF.